The subject of this entry is one T cell receptor (beta chain). CDR1 is SQVTM, CDR2 ANQGSEA, per germline. Between the trimmed V and J ends, which lost 6 bases and 7 bases, there was a span of 17 bases. This CDR3 spans 13 amino acids. This sample was taken from a study of T cells after somatic rescue of genetic block. Using immunoSEQ multiplex PCR, the repertoire was profiled, and TCRdb retains in-frame clones only, with some absent. The data contain some 15,000 clones, roughly 70% of them seen just once; the ten biggest clones take up 25% to 30%. V and J are TRBV29-1 and TRBJ2-3, with D possibly being TRBD1 or TRBD2 (5 bases each). The sequence was collected from a man younger than 35. Sample: peripheral blood mononuclear cells (PBMCs). The CDR3 region is CSVGPYQGNTQYF. DNA of the CDR3: TGCAGCGTGGGACCTTATCAGGGTAATACGCAGTATTTT.